The clone carrying this T cell receptor beta chain was recorded at least ten times. Its specificity is not known. TCRdb re-derived calls from the 5' RACE reads in MiXCR, one entry per CDR3 protein. The data hold roughly 52,000 distinct CDR3 sequences, with about 5.6% observed a single time. The length of the CDR3 is 13 residues. Germline V gives CDR1 ENHRY, CDR2 SYGVKD. The germline V and J ends were trimmed by 10 bases and 4 bases, with 14 bases remaining between them. This record belongs to a study of neurological immune-mediated disorders. Study results and limitations: Among 34 multiple sclerosis patients, phylogenetic grouping put the repertoires of 18 into a single related-CDR3 cluster, a possible signature.

The sequence was collected from a woman between 18 and 30 years old with multiple sclerosis. The sample taken for sequencing was CD4+ T cells from blood. V is TRBV10-3 and J is TRBJ2-1; TRBD1 might be the D (6 bases). The CDR3 spells CATHGTPYNEQFF. For the CDR3, the DNA is TGTGCCACCCACGGGACACCTTACAATGAGCAGTTCTTC.